This T cell receptor (beta chain) was sequenced during a study of OX40 agonist ivuxolimab in advanced cancers. Study-level results: Expanded peripheral T cells had an undetermined antigen specificity.

On this clone: Its antigen remains unidentified.

Method: immunoSEQ multiplex PCR; TCRdb's copy keeps in-frame clones and lacks some. The sample holds tens of thousands of clones, roughly 90% seen once. Trimming took 1 base from V and 0 from J, leaving 9 bases between them. The V gene's germline CDR1 is LGHNA and CDR2 YNFKEQ. The CDR3 loop spans 16 amino acids. The TCR comes from an adult with an advanced solid tumor such as melanoma, head and neck, liver or kidney cancer. The chain links TRBV4-2 to TRBJ2-2; weak D call: TRBD1 (6 bases). The material was CD4+ or CD8+ T cells sorted from blood, obtained in a trial of the OX40 agonist ivuxolimab. CDR3 nucleotide sequence: TGTGCCAGCAGCCAAGGGCAGGGGACGAACACCGGGGAGCTGTTTTTT. This gives the protein CASSQGQGTNTGELFF.